These T cell receptor beta chains were read from a single sample in a study of T-cell reconstitution after alpha-beta-depleted transplantation in children. MiXCR was run by TCRdb on the PCR reads, yielding one entry per CDR3 protein. Seen here are approximately 400,000 distinct CDR3 sequences, 15% to 20% observed once, and the top ten hold 25% to 35%. Here the sequenced sample was PBMCs, mostly from graft donor cells, taken 360 days after TCRalphabeta/CD19-depleted stem cell transplant. The receptors derive from a boy under two years old who had a stem cell transplant for Wiskott-Aldrich syndrome, so the T cells may come from the graft donor. Both conserved end residues are part of each CDR3. A D gene is named only where the DNA matches it firmly. Clone size is stated in some rows and not others, as once, few, many or a class when expanded.

clone size | J gene | D gene | V gene | CDR3 DNA | CDR3 protein
few | TRBJ2-3 | . | TRBV6-5 | TGTGCCAGCAGTTACTCGTTAAGCACAGATACGCAGTATTTT | CASSYSLSTDTQYF
. | TRBJ2-5 | TRBD2 | TRBV6-2/TRBV6-3 | TGTGCCAGCAGTCGGACTAGCGGGGCGCAAGAGACCCAGTACTTC | CASSRTSGAQETQYF
few | TRBJ1-1 | . | TRBV29-1 | TGCAGCGTTGACAGGGGAAGGACTGAAGCTTTCTTT | CSVDRGRTEAFF
. | TRBJ2-7 | . | TRBV19 | TGTGCCAGTAGTTCACAGGCCGAGCAGTACTTC | CASSSQAEQYF
few | TRBJ2-6 | . | TRBV5-1 | TGCGCCAGCAGCTCGGGAAACTCTGGGGCCAACGTCCTGACTTTC | CASSSGNSGANVLTF
. | TRBJ2-5 | . | TRBV5-1 | TGCGCCAGCAGCTTGGGATCTAGCGCCCAGACCCAGTACTTC | CASSLGSSAQTQYF
. | TRBJ2-7 | . | TRBV12-3/TRBV12-4 | TGTGCCAGCAGTGGGGGGCGGGGGAAGGCCTACGAGCAGTACTTC | CASSGGRGKAYEQYF
few | TRBJ2-4 | . | TRBV14 | TGTGCCAGCAGCGCGTCCCGACTGCGAATAGCCAAAAACATTCAGTACTTC | CASSASRLRIAKNIQYF
many | TRBJ2-6 | TRBD1 | TRBV10-3 | TGTGCCATCGCGGGACAGGTCGGCTCTGGGGCCAACGTCCTGACTTTC | CAIAGQVGSGANVLTF
. | TRBJ1-2 | TRBD1 | TRBV11-2 | TGTGCCAGCAGCTTAGTGACAGGGAATGGCTACACCTTC | CASSLVTGNGYTF
. | TRBJ1-2 | . | TRBV12-3/TRBV12-4 | TGTGCCAGCAGTTCCCGGGGCCTAAACTATGGCTACACCTTC | CASSSRGLNYGYTF
. | TRBJ2-1 | TRBD1 | TRBV15 | TGTGCCACCAGCAGGAGATGGGCTTGGGACAGTTACAATGAGCAGTTCTTC | CATSRRWAWDSYNEQFF
few | TRBJ2-1 | TRBD2 | TRBV18 | TGTGCCAGCTCACCCATTACTAGCGGGAGGGCCTACAATGAGCAGTTCTTC | CASSPITSGRAYNEQFF
many | TRBJ1-1 | . | TRBV7-2 | TGTGCCAGCAGCTTAGAGGGGAGCCCCTTCACTGAAGCTTTCTTT | CASSLEGSPFTEAFF
. | TRBJ2-1 | . | TRBV6-5 | TGTGCCAGCAGTTACATAGATGAGCAGTTCTTC | CASSYIDEQFF
. | TRBJ2-3 | . | TRBV28 | TGTGCCAGCAGTTTTGTGAGACAGGAAGGCACAGATACGCAGTATTTT | CASSFVRQEGTDTQYF
. | TRBJ2-3 | . | TRBV4-1 | TGCGCCAGCAGCCAAGATGCTTACAATACGCAGTATTTT | CASSQDAYNTQYF
. | TRBJ2-7 | . | TRBV28 | TGTGCCAGCAGGGGCCGTTCACTTTCCACTCAGTACTTC | CASRGRSLSTQYF
. | TRBJ2-4 | TRBD2 | TRBV19 | TGTGCCAGTAGTAAAGTCGCGGGAGCCCGCGGGGTTAACATTCAGTACTTC | CASSKVAGARGVNIQYF
. | TRBJ2-2 | . | TRBV3-1 | TGTGCCAGCAGCCTTCTGGGTTTCACCGGGGAGCTGTTTTTT | CASSLLGFTGELFF
. | TRBJ2-1 | TRBD2 | TRBV5-1 | TGCGCCAGCAGCTCAGTGACTAGCGGGGTTTACAATGAGCAGTTCTTC | CASSSVTSGVYNEQFF
. | TRBJ2-1 | TRBD2 | TRBV6-1 | TGTGCCAGCAGTCTTAGCGGGAGGGTCTACAATGAGCAGTTCTTC | CASSLSGRVYNEQFF
few | TRBJ1-5 | TRBD1 | TRBV6-5 | TGTGCCAGCAGTTACTCGGGGACAGGTCTCCAGCATTTT | CASSYSGTGLQHF
few | TRBJ1-2 | TRBD1 | TRBV6-5 | TGTGCCAGCAGTTATTTGACGCGGGCAGGGGGCGAAGGTGTGGGCTACACCTTC | CASSYLTRAGGEGVGYTF
few | TRBJ1-6 | . | TRBV5-8 | TGTGCCAGCAGCTATTCACCCCTCCACTTT | CASSYSPLHF
. | TRBJ2-5 | . | TRBV5-1 | TGCGCCAGCAGCTTTTATCCCGGGACCCAGTACTTC | CASSFYPGTQYF
few | TRBJ2-1 | TRBD2 | TRBV5-1 | TGCGCCAGCAGCTTGGCACTAGCGGGGGCCCTCGTCTACAATGAGCAGTTCTTC | CASSLALAGALVYNEQFF
. | TRBJ2-7 | . | TRBV29-1 | TGCAGCGTTGGAAGGTCTACCTACGAGCAGTACTTC | CSVGRSTYEQYF
. | TRBJ2-1 | . | TRBV2 | TGTGCCAGCAGTCCGGACAGGGAGGGCTACAATGAGCAGTTCTTC | CASSPDREGYNEQFF
. | TRBJ1-6 | . | TRBV14 | TGTGCCAGCAGCCACGGCGGAGAGAATTCACCCCTCCACTTT | CASSHGGENSPLHF
. | TRBJ2-1 | . | TRBV5-5 | TGTGCCAGCAGCCACATAGTGGGGGGCTACAATGAGCAGTTCTTC | CASSHIVGGYNEQFF
. | TRBJ2-2 | . | TRBV29-1 | TGCAGCGTGTCATTAGGGGCCGGGGAGCTGTTTTTT | CSVSLGAGELFF
few | TRBJ2-1 | . | TRBV7-9 | TGTGCCAGCAGCTTAACGGCGGGAGAGCAGTTCTTC | CASSLTAGEQFF
. | TRBJ1-2 | . | TRBV5-1 | TGCGCCAGCAGCTTGGGAGACTTGGGTGGCTACACCTTC | CASSLGDLGGYTF
. | TRBJ1-2 | . | TRBV5-1 | TGCGCCAGCAGCGTCGGCACCGGCCGCTATGGCTACACCTTC | CASSVGTGRYGYTF
few | TRBJ2-3 | TRBD2 | TRBV12-3/TRBV12-4 | TGTGCCAGCAGTCCGGGACTAGCCCTACTCTATAGCACAGATACGCAGTATTTT | CASSPGLALLYSTDTQYF
. | TRBJ1-6 | TRBD1 | TRBV7-2 | TGTGCCAGCAGCTTAGCAGGACAGGGGGCGCGGAATTATAATTCACCCCTCCACTTT | CASSLAGQGARNYNSPLHF
few | TRBJ2-5 | . | TRBV29-1 | TGCAGCGTCGCCGGCCTCAGGGGAGAGACCCAGTACTTC | CSVAGLRGETQYF
many | TRBJ2-5 | TRBD2 | TRBV6-5 | TGTGCCAGCAGTTACGGACTAGCGGGTAAAGAGACCCAGTACTTC | CASSYGLAGKETQYF
few | TRBJ2-2 | . | TRBV7-9 | TGTGCCAGCAGCTTAGATCCCCGAAGCAGGTCCGAGCTGTTTTTT | CASSLDPRSRSELFF